The next 11 T cell receptor beta chains were all read from a single sample in a study of cytomegalovirus exposure and HLA in healthy donors. PCR was performed using 60 Vbeta and 13 Jbeta primers. The protocol was immunoSEQ multiplex PCR, while the TCRdb copy is restricted to in-frame clones and leaves out a portion. The sample yields around 94,000 clones, around 69% seen once. The sequenced sample was PBMCs. The origin of the receptors is a man aged 25 to 45 in good health and CMV-seronegative.

The CDR3 spells CASSREGYEQYF. As DNA, the CDR3 is TGCGCCAGCAGCCGGGAGGGCTACGAGCAGTACTTC. The chain links TRBV5-1 to TRBJ2-7, with TRBD2 identical over 8 bases. CDR1 is SGHRS, CDR2 YFSETQ, per germline. The CDR3 runs to 12 residues. Germline trimming cut 4 bases from V and 3 bases from J; bases unmatched to any gene: 0.

V is TRBV9 and J is TRBJ2-5, with a tentative D call TRBD2 (6 bases). TRBJ2-7 explains the end of the DNA better; the J call may be wrong. Germline CDR1 SGDLS, CDR2 YYNGEE. The CDR3 covers 14 residues. CDR3 amino acids: CASSVGGDSYEQYF. CDR3 in DNA: TGTGCCAGCAGCGTAGGGGGGGACTCCTACGAGCAGTACTTC.

The J gene is TRBJ2-4, the V gene TRBV30, with D unclear. This CDR3 contains 15 residues. Germline V gene sequence: CDR1 GTSNPN, CDR2 SVGIG (reference sequence). The V end lost 8 bases, the J end lost 2 bases, and 19 bases lay between the germline ends. This chain's CDR3 is CAQSGGERSKNIQYF. DNA of the CDR3: TGTGCCCAGTCTGGTGGAGAACGATCCAAAAACATTCAGTACTTC.

CDR3 bases: TGTGCCAGCAGTGAATCGGGGAACTATAATTCACCCCTCCACTTT. Translation: CASSESGNYNSPLHF. This sequence joins TRBV2 and TRBJ1-6; D remains unclear. V lost 2 bases to trimming and J lost 3 bases, with 8 bases between them. CDR3 length: 15 amino acids. Germline CDR1 SNHLY, CDR2 FYNNEI. The variable domain in full, completed from reference TRBV2 and TRBJ1-6, reads EPEVTQTPSHQVTQMGQEVILRCVPISNHLYFYWYRQILGQKVEFLVSFYNNEISEKSEIFDDQFSVERPDGSNFTLKIRSTKLEDSAMYFCASSESGNYNSPLHFGNGTRLTVT.

Only a few counts were recorded for this clone. The chain joins TRBV2 to TRBJ2-2; TRBD2 aligns across 12 bases. In germline, CDR1 is SNHLY, CDR2 FYNNEI. This CDR3 spans 17 amino acids. The V and J ends lost 2 bases and 5 bases, in that order; junction bases with no gene match: 6. CDR3 in amino acids: CASSEIELAGGTGELFF. The CDR3 nucleotides read TGTGCCAGCAGTGAAATAGAACTAGCGGGGGGTACCGGGGAGCTGTTTTTT.

The chain has TRBV9 and TRBJ1-4; tentative D call: TRBD1 (6 bases). The CDR3 extends over 15 amino acids. Germline values: CDR1 SGDLS, CDR2 YYNGEE. V lost 0 bases and J 8 bases, leaving 14 bases between the germline ends. The CDR3 DNA is TGTGCCAGCAGCGTAGATCCCGGACAGTCGGAAAAACTGTTTTTT. Amino acid sequence: CASSVDPGQSEKLFF.

This clone appeared a few times. A read error may produce the germline difference seen at one junction end. The chain recombines TRBV7-9 with TRBJ2-2; the D gene is possibly TRBD1 (6 bases). The germline gives CDR1 SEHNR, CDR2 FQNEAQ (reference sequence). This CDR3 is built from 16 residues. DNA for the CDR3: TGTTCCAGCAGCTTACGGGCAGGGGTGAACACCGGGGAGCTGTTTTTT. Its translation: CSSSLRAGVNTGELFF.

This clone occurred a few times. This chain links TRBV28 with TRBJ1-1; D is undetermined. The germline V gene has CDR1 MDHEN and CDR2 SYDVKM. The CDR3 has 14 residues. V was trimmed by 3 bases and J by 0 bases, leaving 8 bases between them. The CDR3 nucleotides read TGTGCCAGCAGTTTTGCCGACATGAACACTGAAGCTTTCTTT. Translating gives CASSFADMNTEAFF.

The chain carries TRBV29-1 and TRBJ1-3; D remains unclear. Trimming left V 4 bases short and J 4 bases short, with 11 bases between. This CDR3 is 13 amino acids long. CDR1 is SQVTM, CDR2 ANQGSEA, per germline. Here the CDR3 DNA reads TGCAGCGTTGCCAGTCGGGTAGGAAACACCATATATTTT. Translation gives CSVASRVGNTIYF.

The rearrangement joins TRBV6-1 to TRBJ1-6, with D perhaps TRBD1 (5 bases). Germline loops: CDR1 MNHNS, CDR2 SASEGT. The V gene lost 7 bases and the J gene lost 3 bases, with 7 bases spanning the gap. This CDR3 contains 13 residues. In DNA form, the CDR3 reads TGTGCCAGCACCGGGGGCTATAATTCACCCCTCCACTTT. This sequence encodes CASTGGYNSPLHF.

This clone showed up just a few times. The rearrangement joins TRBV15 to TRBJ1-1; no clear D. Trimming cost V 3 bases and J 1 base, with 9 bases left between them. This CDR3 has 14 residues. Germline V gene lookup returns CDR1 LNHNV and CDR2 YYDKDF (reference sequence). The DNA for the CDR3 is TGTGCCACCAGCAGGTCCTACCCGAACACTGAAGCTTTCTTT. It specifies CATSRSYPNTEAFF. The entire variable domain, with the rest obtained from reference TRBV15 and TRBJ1-1, is as follows: DAMVIQNPRYQVTQFGKPVTLSCSQTLNHNVMYWYQQKSSQAPKLLFHYYDKDFNNEADTPDNFQSRRPNTSFCFLDIRSPGLGDTAMYLCATSRSYPNTEAFFGQGTRLTVV.